A single sample is the source of the 24 T cell receptor beta chains below, sequenced in a study of blood T cells in healthy people across ages. Primers used in a second PCR of about 6 to 12 cycles were a sample-barcoded 5' primer and a J-beta primer mix. TCRdb reanalysed the 5' RACE reads using MiXCR and keeps one entry per CDR3 protein. The table shows about 1,000,000 distinct CDR3 sequences, with 40% to 55% occurring only once. Sequencing used blood. These TCRs come from a woman aged 60-70 years in good health.

The chain combines TRBV27 with TRBJ2-1; D gene unclear. The CDR3 totals 15 residues. Deletions cut 4 bases from V and 1 base from J, with 11 bases between. Looked up from germline, CDR1 is MNHEY and CDR2 is SMNVEV (reference sequence). CDR3 coding DNA: TGTGCCAGCAGTTCGGTAAAATTGTCCTACAATGAGCAGTTCTTC. It yields the protein CASSSVKLSYNEQFF.

In its sample, this clonotype was seen a few times. V and J are TRBV29-1 and TRBJ2-1, with TRBD2 as a possible D gene (5 bases). Trimming stripped 4 bases from V and 4 bases from J, with 14 bases between. This CDR3 comprises 14 residues. CDR1 is SQVTM, CDR2 ANQGSEA, per germline. As DNA, the CDR3 is TGCAGCGTTGCCTACATGGGAGTTTACAATGAGCAGTTCTTC. Its protein product is CSVAYMGVYNEQFF.

The rearrangement joins TRBV27 to TRBJ1-1, with D perhaps TRBD1 (6 bases). Deletions cut 5 bases from V and 3 bases from J, with 16 bases between. Germline CDR1 and CDR2: MNHEY and SMNVEV (reference sequence). The CDR3 is 15 amino acids. The CDR3 DNA reads TGTGCCAGCAGTCTCTCCCGGACAGCCCACACTGAAGCTTTCTTT. Amino acid sequence: CASSLSRTAHTEAFF.

This clonotype was seen a few times. V and J are TRBV2 and TRBJ2-3, with 10 nucleotides matching TRBD2. The ends lost 6 bases at V and 8 bases at J; junction bases unmatched: 8. Germline V gives CDR1 SNHLY, CDR2 FYNNEI. The CDR3 loop spans 14 amino acids. The CDR3 loop reads CASSPMASGGTQYF. The CDR3 coding sequence is TGTGCCAGCAGCCCCATGGCTAGCGGGGGTACGCAGTATTTT.

The V gene is TRBV7-9, the J gene TRBJ1-1; D is unclear. Germline V lookup: CDR1 SEHNR, CDR2 FQNEAQ (reference sequence). The V and J ends lost 6 bases and 1 base respectively, with 12 bases between them. The CDR3 totals 14 residues. The CDR3 protein is CASRDGLTNTEAFF. In nucleotides, the CDR3 is TGTGCCAGCAGAGACGGACTGACGAACACTGAAGCTTTCTTT.

This clonotype was detected once. This chain connects TRBV7-3 to TRBJ2-2; no definite D call. The CDR3 consists of 15 residues. V lost 1 base, J lost 6 bases, and 12 bases lay in between. Germline V gene sequence: CDR1 SGHTA, CDR2 FQGTGA. CDR3 loop: CASSLIPSDAGELFF. CDR3 nucleotides: TGTGCCAGCAGCTTAATCCCTTCGGATGCCGGGGAGCTGTTTTTT.

This clonotype was detected only a few times. This sequence joins TRBV25-1 and TRBJ2-7; 7 bases line up with TRBD1. This CDR3 contains 15 residues. Germline trimming cut 6 bases from V and 3 bases from J; bases unmatched to any gene: 11. Per the germline V gene, CDR1 is MGHDK and CDR2 is SYGVNS. The CDR3 protein is CASSEGQREIYEQYF. The CDR3 DNA sequence: TGTGCCAGCAGCGAGGGACAGAGAGAAATCTACGAGCAGTACTTC.

The chain joins TRBV5-1 to TRBJ2-1; 8 nucleotides align to TRBD1. This CDR3 has 14 residues. After removal of 4 bases from V and 1 base from J, the junction contained 1 base not matched to a gene. Germline values: CDR1 SGHRS, CDR2 YFSETQ. The CDR3 here is CASSGQGSYNEQFF. CDR3 nucleotides: TGCGCCAGCAGCGGACAGGGTTCCTACAATGAGCAGTTCTTC.

The chain uses TRBV12-3 or TRBV12-4 and TRBJ1-1; D possibly corresponds to TRBD1 (6 bases). Trimming left V 2 bases short and J 0 bases short, with 10 bases between. The CDR3 consists of 15 residues. CDR3 bases: TGTGCCAGCAGTTTACAGGGGCTTATGAACACTGAAGCTTTCTTT. It is translated as CASSLQGLMNTEAFF.

This clonotype came up a few times. The V call is TRBV20-1, the J call TRBJ1-6; tentatively, D is TRBD1 (5 bases). Trimming pared 0 bases from V and 10 bases from J, leaving 10 bases between. From germline, CDR1 is DFQATT and CDR2 SNEGSKA (reference sequence). CDR3 size: 13 residues. The CDR3, as DNA: TGCAGTGCTAGAGACCCAGGGTTGTCACCCCTCCACTTT. This encodes CSARDPGLSPLHF.

This chain joins TRBV6-2 or TRBV6-3 and TRBJ2-4; a weak D match, TRBD2 (6 bases). Trimming took off 6 bases at V and 13 bases at J, with 16 bases between the two ends. Germline V gene data show CDR1 as MNHEY and CDR2 as SVGEGT. This CDR3 contains 12 residues. Here the CDR3 reads CASSPIRGRQYF. Written as DNA, the CDR3 is TGTGCCAGCAGCCCGATCCGGGGGAGACAGTACTTC.

The rearrangement links TRBV6-2 or TRBV6-3 to TRBJ2-1; perhaps TRBD1 as D (6 bases). Germline CDR1 reads MNHEY; CDR2 reads SVGEGT. V was pared by 7 bases and J by 4 bases, with 17 bases between. The CDR3 totals 15 residues. The CDR3 sequence: CASTEGDPVYNEQFF. Here the CDR3 DNA reads TGTGCCAGCACCGAGGGGGACCCCGTTTACAATGAGCAGTTCTTC.

The table lists this clonotype with a count of one. This chain uses TRBV5-1 with TRBJ1-4, with a weak D call TRBD1 (6 bases). There are 15 residues in the CDR3. CDR1 is SGHRS and CDR2 is YFSETQ in the germline V gene. Trimming took 2 bases from V and 5 from J, leaving 13 bases between them. The CDR3 nucleotides read TGCGCCAGCAGCTTTTTACAGGGCCCGAATGAAAAACTGTTTTTT. This encodes CASSFLQGPNEKLFF.

This clonotype was detected only a few times. This chain links TRBV6-6 with TRBJ2-5; 11 bases are a match to TRBD2. Germline V CDR1 and CDR2: MNHNY, SVGAGI (reference sequence). The CDR3 spans 13 residues. V dropped 8 bases and J dropped 3; count of bases not matched to a gene: 2. CDR3 protein: CASQGLAEETQYF. The CDR3 region has the DNA TGTGCCAGCCAGGGACTAGCGGAAGAGACCCAGTACTTC.

This clonotype has at least ten counts. The chain joins TRBV29-1 to TRBJ2-1; TRBD2 aligns across 7 bases. V trimming: 1 base; J trimming: 0 bases; junction bases outside the gene matches: 9. CDR1 is SQVTM and CDR2 is ANQGSEA in the germline V gene. The CDR3 covers 17 residues. CDR3: CSVEVPQRGSSYNEQFF. For the CDR3, the DNA is TGCAGCGTTGAAGTTCCCCAGCGGGGAAGCTCCTACAATGAGCAGTTCTTC.

The rearrangement links TRBV5-1 to TRBJ1-1, with no clear D. Germline-derived CDR1 and CDR2 are SGHRS and YFSETQ. V was trimmed by 4 bases and J by 7 bases, leaving 11 bases between them. The CDR3 has 12 amino acids. Here the CDR3 reads CASSTLGIEAFF. CDR3 sequence (DNA): TGCGCCAGCAGCACCCTGGGAATTGAAGCTTTCTTT.

This clonotype showed up just once. The V call is TRBV18, the J call TRBJ2-1; tentative D call: TRBD2 (5 bases). CDR3 length: 16 residues. CDR1 and CDR2 from the germline V gene are KGHSH and LQKENI. Trimming left V 6 bases short and J 0 bases short, with 15 bases between. The CDR3 sequence is CASSNVAGASYNEQFF. DNA for the CDR3: TGTGCCAGCTCCAATGTCGCGGGTGCCTCCTACAATGAGCAGTTCTTC. Together with reference TRBV18 and TRBJ2-1, the CDR3 gives the full variable domain: NAGVMQNPRHLVRRRGQEARLRCSPMKGHSHVYWYRQLPEEGLKFMVYLQKENIIDESGMPKERFSAEFPKEGPSILRIQQVVRGDSAAYFCASSNVAGASYNEQFFGPGTRLTVL.

This chain links TRBV25-1 with TRBJ2-5, with D hard to call. CDR3 size: 14 residues. CDR1 and CDR2 (germline): MGHDK, SYGVNS. V gave up 5 bases and J gave up 0 bases, with 10 bases separating them. The CDR3 reads CASSSGRYQETQYF. CDR3 DNA sequence: TGTGCCAGCAGTAGTGGCAGGTACCAAGAGACCCAGTACTTC.

The CDR3 reads CASSLEREGRDQYF. The CDR3 bases are TGTGCCAGCAGCTTAGAGCGGGAGGGCCGGGATCAGTACTTC. The chain carries TRBV7-8 and TRBJ2-4, with 10 bases aligning to TRBD2. Germline lookup yields CDR1 SGHVS and CDR2 FQNEAQ. This CDR3 is 14 amino acids long. With 1 base clipped from V and 12 bases from J, the junction kept 6 bases outside the gene matches.

This clonotype was seen a single time. This sequence may be a read error, since a much larger clone differs from it by one base. This rearrangement joins TRBV11-2 to TRBJ2-5; 12 nucleotides match TRBD1. Germline lookup yields CDR1 SGHAT and CDR2 FQNNGV. With V trimmed by 7 bases and J by 4 bases, 7 bases remained unmatched. The CDR3 has 15 residues. CDR3 protein: CASNPGQGATETQYF. CDR3 DNA sequence: TGTGCCAGCAACCCGGGACAGGGGGCCACAGAGACCCAGTACTTC.

The V call is TRBV20-1, the J call TRBJ2-5; D is undetermined. Germline CDR1 reads DFQATT; CDR2 reads SNEGSKA (reference sequence). Deletions cut 3 bases from V and 0 bases from J, with 5 bases between. This CDR3 has 12 residues. The CDR3 is CSASGYQETQYF. Written as DNA, the CDR3 is TGCAGTGCTAGCGGGTACCAAGAGACCCAGTACTTC.

Here the CDR3 DNA reads TGTGCCAGCAGGGCGACCGGGACGGGTTACGAGCAGTACTTC. Protein sequence: CASRATGTGYEQYF. This sequence joins TRBV12-3 or TRBV12-4 and TRBJ2-7, with D perhaps given as TRBD1 or TRBD2 (5 bases each). V was pared by 6 bases and J by 4 bases, with 16 bases between. The CDR3 loop spans 14 amino acids.

The V call is TRBV3-1, the J call TRBJ2-1; TRBD1 matches 7 bases. Germline values: CDR1 LGHDT, CDR2 YNNKEL (reference sequence). The CDR3 sequence is 14 residues long. J was trimmed by 0 bases and V by 8 bases; bases with no gene match: 4. CDR3 in DNA: TGTGCCAGCGGCCGACAGGGCTCCTACAATGAGCAGTTCTTC. This encodes CASGRQGSYNEQFF.

The chain carries TRBV5-6 and TRBJ1-2; D unresolved. CDR3 size: 13 residues. Germline V lookup: CDR1 SGHDT, CDR2 YYEEEE. V was cut by 4 bases and J by 3 bases, with 10 bases left in between. In DNA form, the CDR3 reads TGTGCCAGCAGCCGGGCGGGATACTATGGCTACACCTTC. This translates into CASSRAGYYGYTF.